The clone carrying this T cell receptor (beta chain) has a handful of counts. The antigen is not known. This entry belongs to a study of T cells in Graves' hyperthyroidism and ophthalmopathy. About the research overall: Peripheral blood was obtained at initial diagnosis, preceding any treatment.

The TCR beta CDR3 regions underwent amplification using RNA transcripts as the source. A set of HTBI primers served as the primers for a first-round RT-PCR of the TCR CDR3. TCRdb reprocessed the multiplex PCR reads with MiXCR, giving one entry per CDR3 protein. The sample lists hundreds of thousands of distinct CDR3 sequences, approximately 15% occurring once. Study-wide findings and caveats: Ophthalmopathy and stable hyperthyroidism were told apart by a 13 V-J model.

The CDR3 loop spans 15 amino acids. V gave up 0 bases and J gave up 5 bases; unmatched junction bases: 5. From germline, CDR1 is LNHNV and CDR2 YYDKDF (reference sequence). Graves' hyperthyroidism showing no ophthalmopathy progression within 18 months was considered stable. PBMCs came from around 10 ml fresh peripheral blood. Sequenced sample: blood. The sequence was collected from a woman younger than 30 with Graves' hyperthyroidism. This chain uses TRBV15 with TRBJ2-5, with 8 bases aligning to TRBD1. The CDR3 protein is CATSRDPDRVETQYF. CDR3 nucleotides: TGTGCCACCAGCAGAGATCCGGACAGGGTTGAGACCCAGTACTTC.